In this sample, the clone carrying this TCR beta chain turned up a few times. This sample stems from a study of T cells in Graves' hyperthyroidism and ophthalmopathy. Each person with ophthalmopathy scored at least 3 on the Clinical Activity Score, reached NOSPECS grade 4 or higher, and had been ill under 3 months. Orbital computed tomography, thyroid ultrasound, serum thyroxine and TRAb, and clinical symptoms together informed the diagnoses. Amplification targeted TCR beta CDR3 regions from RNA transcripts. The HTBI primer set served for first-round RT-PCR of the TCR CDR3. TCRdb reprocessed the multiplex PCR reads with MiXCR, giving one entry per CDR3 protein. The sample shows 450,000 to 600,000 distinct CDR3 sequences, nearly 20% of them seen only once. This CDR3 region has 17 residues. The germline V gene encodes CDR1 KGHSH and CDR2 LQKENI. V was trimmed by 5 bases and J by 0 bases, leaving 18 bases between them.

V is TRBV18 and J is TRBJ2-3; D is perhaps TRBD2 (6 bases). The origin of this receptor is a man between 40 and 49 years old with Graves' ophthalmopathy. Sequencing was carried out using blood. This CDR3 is CASSNLGRIQSTDTQYF. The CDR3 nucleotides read TGTGCCAGCTCAAACTTGGGGAGGATCCAGAGCACAGATACGCAGTATTTT.